What follows is one TCR beta chain and its context. Its antigen is not known. The V gene end was trimmed by 0 bases and the J gene end by 4 bases; junction bases not matched to a gene: 9. CDR1 is MDHEN and CDR2 is SYDVKM in the germline V gene. CDR3 length: 17 residues. The sample is drawn from a study of cytotoxic CD8 clonotypes in ibrutinib-treated CLL. Overall study context: After median approximately 74 months, about 14 stayed in remission, about twelve progressed; responses approximately 24 partial, 2 complete. Once patients had received a median about eleven months of treatment, range 6 to 36, response samples were obtained.

Profiling relied on immunoSEQ multiplex PCR, and the TCRdb table lists in-frame clones only, not all of them. In the table there are 160,000 or so clones, around 84% of which are singletons. Study-level points and caveats: In comparison with age-matched healthy donors, baseline clonality was higher and tracked circulating CD8+ T-cell counts. Clonality, elevated at ibrutinib response, dropped back toward baseline at progression.

The chain employs TRBV28 and TRBJ1-2, with TRBD1 matching over 9 bases. The clonotype comes from a human donor with chronic lymphocytic leukemia. This specimen was PBMCs, taken after 12 months of ibrutinib treatment. The DNA for the CDR3 is TGTGCCAGCAGTTTATGGGGGACAGGGTTGGGTGGCTATGGCTACACCTTC. Its translation: CASSLWGTGLGGYGYTF.